Below, 9 T cell receptor beta chains from the same sample are listed, as sequenced in a study of T-cell reconstitution after alpha-beta-depleted transplantation in children. For TCRbeta, the library was prepared with unique molecular identifiers. Each CDR3 protein gets one entry after TCRdb re-called the PCR reads with MiXCR. The repertoire holds hundreds of thousands of distinct CDR3 sequences, with 15% to 20% as singletons. Sequences were derived from PBMCs, mostly from graft donor cells, sampled 360 days after TCRalphabeta/CD19-depleted stem cell transplant. Receptor source: a boy under three years old who had a stem cell transplant for Wiskott-Aldrich syndrome, so the T cells may come from the graft donor.

The chain employs TRBV3-1 and TRBJ2-7; TRBD2 aligns across 9 bases. V gave up 1 base and J gave up 5 bases; unmatched junction bases: 3. CDR1 and CDR2 from the germline V gene are LGHDT and YNNKEL (reference sequence). This CDR3 contains 14 residues. In DNA, the CDR3 is TGTGCCAGCAGCCAAGGACGACTAGCGGACGAGCAGTACTTC. Translated: CASSQGRLADEQYF.

This clonotype was seen a few times. This chain uses TRBV24-1 with TRBJ2-5, with 8 nucleotides matching TRBD2. Germline V gene data show CDR1 as KGHDR and CDR2 as SFDVKD. J gave up 4 bases and V 4 bases, and 7 bases lay outside the gene matches. This CDR3 region has 15 residues. The CDR3 nucleotides are TGTGCCACCAGTGAGGGGACTAGTTTTATAGAGACCCAGTACTTC. This gives the protein CATSEGTSFIETQYF.

This clonotype appeared a few times. The chain combines TRBV12-3 or TRBV12-4 with TRBJ2-7, with D perhaps TRBD1 (6 bases). This CDR3 contains 12 residues. V was cut by 4 bases and J by 7 bases, with 11 bases left in between. The CDR3 sequence is CASSYRVREQYF. The CDR3 DNA sequence: TGTGCCAGCAGTTACAGGGTTCGGGAGCAGTACTTC.

In this sample, this clonotype turned up a few times. V usage is TRBV6-1 and J usage is TRBJ2-2; D is uncertain. V dropped 6 bases and J dropped 4 bases, with 12 bases sitting between them. The CDR3 runs to 14 residues. Germline V gene sequence: CDR1 MNHNS, CDR2 SASEGT. CDR3 DNA: TGTGCCAGCAGGACTCCCTGGCTCACCGGGGAGCTGTTTTTT. Its translation is CASRTPWLTGELFF.

Many counts were recorded for this clonotype. V usage is TRBV29-1 and J usage is TRBJ2-1, with D possibly TRBD2 on 5 matching bases. The germline V gene encodes CDR1 SQVTM and CDR2 ANQGSEA. The CDR3 is 12 amino acids. CDR3 protein: CSATGRGNEQFF. The CDR3 bases are TGCAGTGCTACCGGCCGAGGGAATGAGCAGTTCTTC.

This clonotype has more than one count but fewer than ten. The chain recombines TRBV12-3 or TRBV12-4 with TRBJ1-1; possibly TRBD1 for D (6 bases). The CDR3 consists of 15 residues. Trimming cost V 3 bases and J 1 base, with 12 bases left between them. CDR3 region: CASSLAGHGNTEAFF. CDR3 nucleotides: TGTGCCAGCAGTTTGGCGGGACACGGGAACACTGAAGCTTTCTTT.

This chain uses TRBV20-1 with TRBJ1-2; D is unresolved. The V end was cut by 0 bases, the J end by 8 bases, with 10 bases between. The CDR3 covers 12 residues. Germline V gene data show CDR1 as DFQATT and CDR2 as SNEGSKA (reference sequence). The DNA of the CDR3 is TGCAGTGCTAGAGATCCGGTGAGGGGCTACACCTTC. Protein: CSARDPVRGYTF.

This clonotype has just a few counts. The chain joins TRBV12-3 or TRBV12-4 to TRBJ2-1, with 9 bases lining up with TRBD1. The ends lost 6 bases at V and 7 bases at J; junction bases unmatched: 13. CDR3 length: 16 amino acids. Here the CDR3 DNA reads TGTGCCAGCAGATTTCAAACCGGGACAGGGTCGAATGAGCAGTTCTTC. Translating gives CASRFQTGTGSNEQFF.

The chain couples TRBV3-1 to TRBJ2-7; D call uncertain. The CDR3 runs to 12 residues. Trimming left V 1 base short and J 3 bases short, with 4 bases between. The germline CDR1 and CDR2 sequences are LGHDT and YNNKEL (reference sequence). CDR3 sequence: CASSQVIYEQYF. DNA of the CDR3: TGTGCCAGCAGCCAAGTCATCTACGAGCAGTACTTC.